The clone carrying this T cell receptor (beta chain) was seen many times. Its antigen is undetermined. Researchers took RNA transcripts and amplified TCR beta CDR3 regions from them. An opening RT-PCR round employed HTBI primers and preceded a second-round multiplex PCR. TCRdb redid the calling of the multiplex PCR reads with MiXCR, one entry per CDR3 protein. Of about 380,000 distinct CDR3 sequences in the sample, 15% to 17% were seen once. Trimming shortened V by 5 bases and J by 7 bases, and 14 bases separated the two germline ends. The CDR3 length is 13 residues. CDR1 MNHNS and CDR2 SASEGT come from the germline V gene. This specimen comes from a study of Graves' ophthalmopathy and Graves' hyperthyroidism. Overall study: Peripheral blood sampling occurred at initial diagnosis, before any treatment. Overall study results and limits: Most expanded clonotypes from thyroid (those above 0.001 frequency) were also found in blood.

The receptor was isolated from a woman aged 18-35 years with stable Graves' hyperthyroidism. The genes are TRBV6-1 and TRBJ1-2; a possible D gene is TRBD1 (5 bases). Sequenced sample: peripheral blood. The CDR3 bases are TGTGCCAGCAGTCCCTCCCAGGGCTCTGGCTACACCTTC. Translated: CASSPSQGSGYTF.